This T cell receptor (beta chain) appears in the sequencing data of a study of cytomegalovirus exposure and HLA in healthy donors. The germline gives CDR1 LNHDA, CDR2 SQIVND (reference sequence). There are 14 residues in the CDR3. Germline trimming cut 6 bases from V and 7 bases from J; bases unmatched to any gene: 7. Only one count was recorded for this clone. What it binds is not known. Study-wide points: Later on, an analysis showed TCR association rates differing by HLA locus, with DRB1 the most and HLA-C the fewest.

PCR amplification relied on 60 Vbeta primers (plus 13 Jbeta primers). The method was immunoSEQ multiplex PCR; TCRdb's version includes in-frame clones alone and lacks a portion of them. The sample lists 95,000 to 100,000 clones, roughly four fifths occurring once. The receptor comes from a human donor in good health. Sequenced input: PBMCs. The rearrangement links TRBV19 to TRBJ1-2; 11 bases line up with TRBD1. CDR3 loop: CASSRTGGNVGYTF. Here the CDR3 DNA reads TGTGCCAGTAGCAGGACAGGGGGCAATGTTGGCTACACCTTC.